The TCR beta chain described here comes from a study of cytomegalovirus exposure and HLA in healthy donors. Study background: In terms of ancestry, the Caucasian-associated cluster contained about four fifths of the approximately 400 genotyped donors. Study-level points and caveats: Presence/absence analyses supposed approximately even sequencing depth among donors.

The PCR made use of 60 Vbeta and 13 Jbeta primers. The data were produced by immunoSEQ multiplex PCR, yet TCRdb's version contains in-frame clones alone and is incomplete. The data contain about 200,000 clones, 82% of them seen just once; the ten biggest clones take up about 0.094%. This clone appeared a single time. Its antigen is still unknown. The clonotype was recovered from a boy between 2 and 10 years old in good health and CMV-seronegative. Sequenced sample: PBMCs.

The CDR3 is CASSPLSPSGGDNEQFF. As DNA, the CDR3 is TGTGCCAGTAGTCCGCTATCCCCTAGCGGGGGGGATAATGAGCAGTTCTTC. The rearrangement joins TRBV19 to TRBJ2-1; 12 nucleotides align to TRBD2. Germline-derived CDR1 and CDR2 are LNHDA and SQIVND (reference sequence). V was clipped by 5 bases and J by 7 bases; unmatched bases: 12. This CDR3 has 17 residues.